The 29 T cell receptor beta chains listed next were all sequenced from one sample in a study of Graves' ophthalmopathy and Graves' hyperthyroidism. Amplification from RNA transcripts yielded the TCR beta CDR3 regions. Second-round multiplex PCR followed a first-round RT-PCR using HTBI primers. TCRdb reprocessed the multiplex PCR reads with MiXCR, giving one entry per CDR3 protein. The sample yields roughly 500,000 distinct CDR3 sequences, about an eighth seen once. The sequenced sample was blood. Source of these receptors: a woman aged 30 to 39 with Graves' ophthalmopathy.

This clonotype was recorded many times. The chain links TRBV28 to TRBJ1-1, with a possible D match to TRBD1 (5 bases). CDR3 length: 14 residues. Trimming left V 3 bases short and J 6 bases short, with 14 bases between. The germline V gene encodes CDR1 MDHEN and CDR2 SYDVKM. In DNA form, the CDR3 reads TGTGCCAGCAGTTTGCAGGGAAGTACATCTGAAGCTTTCTTT. Protein product: CASSLQGSTSEAFF.

This clonotype was picked up a small number of times. J is TRBJ1-1 and V is TRBV28; D call uncertain. V lost 8 bases, J lost 7 bases, and 14 bases lay in between. Germline V gene data show CDR1 as MDHEN and CDR2 as SYDVKM. The CDR3 runs to 12 residues. The CDR3 sequence is CASGEGYLEAFF. The CDR3 nucleotides read TGTGCCAGCGGGGAGGGTTACCTTGAAGCTTTCTTT.

This chain links TRBV5-1 with TRBJ2-5; TRBD1 aligns across 7 bases. Germline trimming cut 4 bases from V and 5 bases from J; bases unmatched to any gene: 14. The V gene's germline CDR1 is SGHRS and CDR2 YFSETQ. CDR3 length equals 16 residues. CDR3 residues: CASSRMTQGSSETQYF. The CDR3 bases are TGCGCCAGCAGCCGGATGACACAGGGGTCTTCGGAGACCCAGTACTTC.

Ten or more counts support this clonotype. The chain is built from TRBV10-3 and TRBJ2-5, with TRBD2 identical over 9 bases. Losses at the gene ends were 2 bases for V and 5 bases for J; bases not matched to a gene: 12. This CDR3 has 17 amino acids. In germline, CDR1 is ENHRY, CDR2 SYGVKD. For the CDR3, the DNA is TGTGCCATCAGTGAGAGATTGTCTAGCGGGGATGGGGAGACCCAGTACTTC. This sequence encodes CAISERLSSGDGETQYF.

This clonotype was detected many times. V usage is TRBV6-1 and J usage is TRBJ2-5; 10 positions agree with TRBD1. The length of the CDR3 is 13 residues. V gave up 6 bases and J gave up 7 bases; unmatched junction bases: 5. Germline-derived CDR1 and CDR2 are MNHNS and SASEGT. The CDR3 sequence: CASRGTGEGTQYF. CDR3 nucleotides: TGTGCCAGCAGGGGGACAGGGGAGGGGACCCAGTACTTC.

This clonotype was seen many times. This chain connects TRBV12-3 or TRBV12-4 to TRBJ1-2, with D perhaps TRBD1 (6 bases). Trimming took 3 bases from V and 8 from J, leaving 13 bases between them. This CDR3 comprises 13 residues. The CDR3 is CASSLRGVGGYTF. DNA for the CDR3: TGTGCCAGCAGTTTGAGGGGGGTCGGCGGCTACACCTTC.

The genes are TRBV5-1 and TRBJ2-5; the match to TRBD1 covers 12 bases. Trimming took 4 bases from V and 6 from J; bases not matched to a gene: 10. The CDR3 is 16 residues long. The germline gives CDR1 SGHRS, CDR2 YFSETQ. CDR3 sequence reads: CASSPGTGGPAQTQYF. CDR3 nucleotide sequence: TGCGCCAGCAGCCCCGGGACAGGGGGCCCTGCTCAGACCCAGTACTTC.

Note on this clonotype: Since a much larger clone is just one base distant, this may be a read error. V is TRBV30 and J is TRBJ2-7; the match to TRBD1 covers 9 bases. Germline V gene data show CDR1 as GTSNPN and CDR2 as SVGIG (reference sequence). CDR3 size: 14 residues. CDR3 nucleotide sequence: TGTGCCAGGAGCCCCGGGACAGGGTTCGACGAGCAGTACTTC. This sequence encodes CARSPGTGFDEQYF. Full variable domain (remainder filled in from reference TRBV30 and TRBJ2-7): SQTIHQWPATLVQPVGSPLSLECTVEGTSNPNLYWYRQAAGRGLQLLFYSVGIGQISSEVPQNLSASRPQDRQFILSSKKLLLSDSGFYLCARSPGTGFDEQYFGPGTRLTVT.

This clonotype was seen a handful of times. It may be a read error: a sequence one base away is much more abundant. The CDR3 ends on some other residue instead of the conserved phenylalanine or tryptophan, so this is likely a read error. V gene TRBV11-2 combines with J gene TRBJ2-2; no clear D. The CDR3 is 13 amino acids. Germline CDR1 SGHAT, CDR2 FQNNGV. V lost 7 bases and J 7 bases, leaving 13 bases between the germline ends. In nucleotides, the CDR3 is TGTGCCAGCACCTTTATAGCAGGCGGGGAGCTGTTTTTG. Its protein product is CASTFIAGGELFL.

This clonotype was seen at least ten times. In DNA form, the CDR3 reads TGTGCCAGCAGCGTAGATTATTCCCACGAGCAGTACTTC. Translation: CASSVDYSHEQYF. This sequence joins TRBV9 and TRBJ2-7; the D is unclear. Trimming removed 0 bases at V and 5 bases at J, with 9 bases between. This CDR3 region has 13 residues. In germline, CDR1 is SGDLS, CDR2 YYNGEE.

This clonotype was recorded at least ten times. The rearrangement joins TRBV7-9 to TRBJ1-1; 7 bases agree with TRBD1. This CDR3 is built from 15 residues. V was pared by 2 bases and J by 4 bases, with 7 bases of the junction left unmatched. The germline gives CDR1 SEHNR, CDR2 FQNEAQ (reference sequence). The CDR3 here is CASSLRQGGSTEAFF. The CDR3 nucleotides read TGTGCCAGCAGCTTAAGACAGGGCGGATCCACTGAAGCTTTCTTT.

Only a few counts were recorded for this clonotype. One end of the junction does not line up with germline, which may come from a read error. The rearrangement links TRBV6-1 to TRBJ1-1, with D unclear. CDR1 and CDR2 (germline): MNHNS, SASEGT. The CDR3 covers 11 residues. The DNA of the CDR3 is TGTGCCAGCAAGAGGAACACTAAAGCTTTCTTT. Protein: CASKRNTKAFF.

This clonotype was counted ten times or more. The chain uses TRBV6-5 and TRBJ1-1, with D maybe TRBD1 (5 bases). Per germline, CDR1 MNHEY and CDR2 SVGAGI. The germline V and J ends were trimmed by 0 bases and 10 bases, with 12 bases remaining between them. The CDR3 runs 13 residues. CDR3 sequence: CASSYSIDRGAFF. The CDR3 bases are TGTGCCAGCAGTTACTCGATTGACAGAGGAGCTTTCTTT.

J is TRBJ2-4 and V is TRBV25-1; D is undetermined. Trimming removed 5 bases from V and 8 bases from J, with 13 bases in between. This CDR3 contains 13 residues. CDR1 is MGHDK and CDR2 is SYGVNS in the germline V gene. CDR3 loop: CASSQLGMDIQYF. CDR3 bases: TGTGCCAGCAGTCAGCTGGGGATGGACATTCAGTACTTC.

This clonotype came up many times. V is TRBV6-5 and J is TRBJ1-2; 8 nucleotides line up with TRBD1. Looked up from germline, CDR1 is MNHEY and CDR2 is SVGAGI. The CDR3 runs 14 residues. V lost 6 bases and J lost 4; bases outside the gene matches: 7. The CDR3 sequence: CASSYRTGLYGYTF. The CDR3 nucleotides read TGTGCCAGCAGCTATAGGACAGGGCTCTATGGCTACACCTTC.

This clonotype was recorded many times. This chain uses TRBV20-1 with TRBJ1-5; 8 bases map to TRBD1. The germline gives CDR1 DFQATT, CDR2 SNEGSKA (reference sequence). Trimming cost V 5 bases and J 6 bases; bases outside gene matches: 3. The CDR3 has 12 residues. CDR3 in amino acids: CSAQGAGQPQHF. The CDR3 DNA is TGCAGTGCTCAGGGGGCTGGTCAGCCCCAGCATTTT.

This clonotype was counted at least ten times. The genes are TRBV6-1 and TRBJ1-2; tentative D call: TRBD1 (5 bases). CDR3 size: 15 residues. Germline V gives CDR1 MNHNS, CDR2 SASEGT. The V and J ends lost 6 bases and 5 bases respectively, with 19 bases between them. The DNA for the CDR3 is TGTGCCAGCAGCCTCGGGACTCTCTTTGAGTATGGCTACACCTTC. Its protein is CASSLGTLFEYGYTF.

The V and J genes are TRBV28 and TRBJ2-5; possibly TRBD2 for D (6 bases). The CDR3 consists of 15 residues. V gave up 3 bases and J gave up 0 bases, with 11 bases separating them. Germline V gene lookup returns CDR1 MDHEN and CDR2 SYDVKM. The CDR3 sequence: CASSFALAHQETQYF. The CDR3 coding sequence is TGTGCCAGCAGTTTTGCGCTAGCGCACCAAGAGACCCAGTACTTC.

This clonotype was seen at least ten times. The V gene is TRBV5-1, the J gene TRBJ1-5, with 9 bases that match TRBD1. Trimming at V came to 1 base and at J to 0 bases, leaving 5 bases not matched to a gene. The CDR3 contains 17 residues. Per germline, CDR1 SGHRS and CDR2 YFSETQ. As DNA, the CDR3 is TGCGCCAGCAGCTTGCGCGGACAGGGGACTAGCAATCAGCCCCAGCATTTT. It codes for CASSLRGQGTSNQPQHF.

This clonotype occurred many times. The rearrangement uses TRBV6-1 and TRBJ1-1; maybe TRBD1 (6 bases). This CDR3 comprises 15 residues. V lost 6 bases, J lost 1 base, and 15 bases lay in between. Germline V CDR1 and CDR2: MNHNS, SASEGT. DNA of the CDR3: TGTGCCAGCAGACGCTCCGGACAGCAGAACACTGAAGCTTTCTTT. Protein sequence: CASRRSGQQNTEAFF.

The sample holds many counts of this clonotype. The chain couples TRBV3-1 to TRBJ1-2, with D tentatively TRBD1 (5 bases). Between the trimmed V and J ends, which lost 1 base and 4 bases, there was a span of 10 bases. CDR1 and CDR2 (germline): LGHDT, YNNKEL (reference sequence). The CDR3 covers 14 residues. CDR3 loop: CASSQAAQGYGYTF. The CDR3 DNA reads as TGTGCCAGCAGCCAAGCGGCTCAGGGCTATGGCTACACCTTC.

This clonotype was seen many times. The V and J genes are TRBV27 and TRBJ1-1, with TRBD1 identical over 7 bases. Germline lookup yields CDR1 MNHEY and CDR2 SMNVEV (reference sequence). The CDR3 extends over 12 amino acids. V trimming: 4 bases; J trimming: 11 bases; junction bases outside the gene matches: 7. This CDR3 reads CASSSRQGRAFF. Written as DNA, the CDR3 is TGTGCCAGCAGTTCTCGACAGGGTAGGGCTTTCTTT.

The table lists this clonotype with many counts. The chain's CDR3 is CASSYTEDPPGNTIYF. In DNA form, the CDR3 reads TGTGCCAGCAGTTACACAGAGGACCCCCCAGGAAACACCATATATTTT. The rearrangement links TRBV6-5 to TRBJ1-3; D gene ambiguous. From germline, CDR1 is MNHEY and CDR2 SVGAGI. V lost 2 bases to trimming and J lost 4 bases, with 15 bases between them. This CDR3 region has 16 residues.

This chain links TRBV6-1 with TRBJ1-2; no firm D call. The CDR3 runs 15 residues. Germline V gene sequence: CDR1 MNHNS, CDR2 SASEGT. Trimming cost V 4 bases and J 0 bases, with 12 bases left between them. The chain's CDR3 is CASSASEGTNYGYTF. DNA of the CDR3: TGTGCCAGCAGTGCCTCGGAAGGGACTAACTATGGCTACACCTTC.

This clonotype appeared many times. The chain employs TRBV6-1 and TRBJ1-5; TRBD1 might be the D (6 bases). Germline V gene sequence: CDR1 MNHNS, CDR2 SASEGT. This CDR3 is built from 19 residues. Trimming pared 1 base from V and 1 base from J, leaving 20 bases between. CDR3 nucleotide sequence: TGTGCCAGCAGTGAAGTACTTCAGGGGAGGGACGTGAGCAATCAGCCCCAGCATTTT. Amino acids: CASSEVLQGRDVSNQPQHF.

This clonotype was detected ten times or more. V is TRBV27 and J is TRBJ2-7, with TRBD2 matching 8 bases. With V trimmed by 6 bases and J by 2 bases, 18 bases remained unmatched. There are 18 residues in the CDR3. The germline V gene encodes CDR1 MNHEY and CDR2 SMNVEV (reference sequence). The chain's CDR3 is CASRREGRVQRETYEQYF. The CDR3 region has the DNA TGTGCCAGCAGACGAGAGGGGCGAGTCCAGCGGGAGACCTACGAGCAGTACTTC.

This clonotype has a count of ten or more. The chain couples TRBV28 to TRBJ1-1; 10 bases are shared with TRBD1. Trimming at V came to 5 bases and at J to 5 bases, leaving 5 bases not matched to a gene. CDR3 length equals 14 residues. The germline gives CDR1 MDHEN, CDR2 SYDVKM. DNA for the CDR3: TGTGCCAGCAGTAGGGACAGGGGTTGGACTGAAGCTTTCTTT. Translated: CASSRDRGWTEAFF.

The table lists this clonotype with many counts. V and J are TRBV6-1 and TRBJ1-1, with a weak D call TRBD1 (6 bases). This CDR3 comprises 14 residues. Germline V gene sequence: CDR1 MNHNS, CDR2 SASEGT. Trimming took off 3 bases at V and 1 base at J, with 9 bases between the two ends. This CDR3 reads CASSDKTGNTEAFF. Here the CDR3 DNA reads TGTGCCAGCAGTGACAAGACAGGGAACACTGAAGCTTTCTTT.

This clonotype was seen repeatedly, ten times or more. The chain couples TRBV2 to TRBJ2-7; 10 nucleotides line up with TRBD1. CDR1 and CDR2 (germline): SNHLY, FYNNEI. Losses at the gene ends were 8 bases for V and 2 bases for J; bases not matched to a gene: 6. The CDR3 sequence is 14 residues long. The CDR3 is CASVSGQGAYEQYF. CDR3 sequence (DNA): TGTGCCAGCGTCTCCGGACAGGGGGCCTACGAGCAGTACTTC.